Listed here is a single TCR beta chain. Per the original methods: Using reference gene primer amplification, nucleated cell counts were estimated. Sequencing was performed with immunoSEQ multiplex PCR; in TCRdb, only in-frame clones are kept and a portion is missing. V, J and clone size are taken as reported in that table, and D and trimming were inferred from the DNA itself. The sample contains roughly 130,000 clones, 84% of which appear only once. CDR1 is SGHAT, CDR2 FQNNGV, per germline. The CDR3 length is 18 residues. The trim removed 3 bases at V and 1 base at J, leaving 11 bases unmatched. The source of the sample is a study of blood T cell repertoires in COVID-19. Across the study: Spain, Italy and the United States supplied samples that represented acute and convalescent COVID-19. The cDNA or gDNA used as material had been derived from T cells, B-cell-depleted T cells, or PBMCs.

The sequenced sample consisted of peripheral blood. The J gene is TRBJ2-7, the V gene TRBV11-2, with 11 nucleotides matching TRBD2. The receptor comes from a woman in her twenties or thirties who had recovered from COVID-19. The CDR3 here is CASSFPKTSGTPSYEQYF. Written as DNA, the CDR3 is TGTGCCAGCAGCTTCCCGAAGACTAGCGGGACCCCGTCCTACGAGCAGTACTTC. The variable domain in full, completed from reference TRBV11-2 and TRBJ2-7, reads EAGVAQSPRYKIIEKRQSVAFWCNPISGHATLYWYQQILGQGPKLLIQFQNNGVVDDSQLPKDRFSAERLKGVDSTLKIQPAKLEDSAVYLCASSFPKTSGTPSYEQYFGPGTRLTVT.